This paragraph covers one TCR beta chain sequence. One junction end does not reproduce the germline sequence, and a read error may be involved. This CDR3 region has 13 residues. Germline V CDR1 and CDR2: MNHEY, SMNVEV (reference sequence). Sequencing was performed with immunoSEQ multiplex PCR; in TCRdb, only in-frame clones are kept and a portion is missing. The profile shows 200,000 to 250,000 clones, about nine tenths of them singletons. This sample stems from a study of blood T cell repertoires in COVID-19. Study at large: Nucleic acid was either cDNA or gDNA, and it came from T cells, B-cell-depleted T cells, or PBMCs.

The TCR was taken from a woman younger than 45 with acute COVID-19. The chain carries TRBV27 and TRBJ2-7; D remains unclear. Sample: PBMCs or T cells enriched from blood (not recorded which). CDR3 sequence reads: CASRFDTVGEQYF. The CDR3 nucleotides are TGTGCCAGCCGTTTCGACACCGTTGGGGAGCAGTACTTC.